These T cell receptor beta chains were read from a single sample in a study of breast tumors, draining lymph nodes, adjacent tissues. TCRdb recomputed calls from the multiplex PCR reads with MiXCR, one row per CDR3 protein. The sample consists of around 290,000 distinct CDR3 sequences, over 25% of them appearing once. Sequenced input: axillary lymph node tissue. The origin of the receptors is a female donor with breast cancer. Some clones in this sample may be carry-over from other donors' samples. The CDR3 runs from the conserved cysteine through the conserved F or W. Each record gives: D gene, clone size, J gene, V gene, CDR3 protein, CDR3 DNA. A D gene is named only where the DNA matches it firmly. The size entry is marked missing in some rows and otherwise reads once, few, many or a size class.

D gene: TRBD2
clone size: .
J gene: TRBJ2-1
V gene: TRBV20-1
CDR3 protein: CSAGSGTSAYEQFF
CDR3 DNA: TGCAGTGCTGGCTCCGGGACTAGCGCCTATGAGCAGTTCTTC

D gene: .
clone size: .
J gene: TRBJ2-1
V gene: TRBV25-1
CDR3 protein: CVSSGFTGPYNEQFF
CDR3 DNA: TGCGTCAGCAGTGGGTTCACGGGGCCCTACAATGAGCAGTTCTTC

D gene: TRBD2
clone size: .
J gene: TRBJ2-3
V gene: TRBV5-4
CDR3 protein: CASSPGLAGGRADTQYF
CDR3 DNA: TGTGCCAGCAGCCCGGGACTAGCGGGAGGACGGGCAGATACGCAGTATTTT

D gene: TRBD1
clone size: .
J gene: TRBJ1-6
V gene: TRBV9
CDR3 protein: CASSRTGGINPPPHF
CDR3 DNA: TGTGCCAGCAGCCGAACAGGGGGCATAAATCCACCCCCCCACTTT

D gene: .
clone size: many
J gene: TRBJ2-3
V gene: TRBV4-2
CDR3 protein: CASSQPGADTQYF
CDR3 DNA: TGTGCCAGCAGCCAACCAGGGGCAGATACGCAGTATTTT

D gene: TRBD2
clone size: many
J gene: TRBJ2-7
V gene: TRBV10-2
CDR3 protein: CASTLAGGYHEQYF
CDR3 DNA: TGCGCCAGCACCCTAGCGGGAGGGTATCACGAGCAGTACTTC

D gene: .
clone size: many
J gene: TRBJ1-4
V gene: TRBV6-5
CDR3 protein: CASRARMGEKLFF
CDR3 DNA: TGTGCCAGCAGGGCACGGATGGGTGAAAAACTGTTTTTT

D gene: TRBD2
clone size: many
J gene: TRBJ2-3
V gene: TRBV2
CDR3 protein: CASSVMSSGFSTDTQYF
CDR3 DNA: TGTGCCAGCAGTGTAATGAGTAGCGGGTTTAGCACAGATACGCAGTATTTT

D gene: TRBD1
clone size: many
J gene: TRBJ2-5
V gene: TRBV5-4
CDR3 protein: CASSTGTVQETQYF
CDR3 DNA: TGTGCCAGCAGCACCGGGACAGTACAAGAGACCCAGTACTTC

D gene: TRBD2
clone size: many
J gene: TRBJ2-1
V gene: TRBV5-4
CDR3 protein: CASSGRGTSGAYNEQFF
CDR3 DNA: TGTGCCAGCAGCGGGAGGGGGACTAGCGGAGCCTACAATGAGCAGTTCTTC

D gene: .
clone size: many
J gene: TRBJ1-3
V gene: TRBV9
CDR3 protein: CASSARDVRAGNTIYF
CDR3 DNA: TGTGCCAGCAGCGCCCGGGATGTTCGGGCTGGAAACACCATATATTTT

D gene: .
clone size: .
J gene: TRBJ2-2
V gene: TRBV11-2
CDR3 protein: CASSLGGKLGELFF
CDR3 DNA: TGTGCCAGCAGCTTAGGGGGGAAACTCGGGGAGCTGTTTTTT

D gene: .
clone size: many
J gene: TRBJ1-6
V gene: TRBV20-1
CDR3 protein: CSANERMASPLHF
CDR3 DNA: TGCAGTGCCAACGAACGAATGGCGTCACCCCTCCACTTT

D gene: .
clone size: many
J gene: TRBJ1-6
V gene: TRBV7-9
CDR3 protein: CASSFTTGTRGSPLHF
CDR3 DNA: TGTGCCAGCAGCTTTACTACAGGGACAAGGGGTTCACCCCTCCACTTT

D gene: TRBD2
clone size: .
J gene: TRBJ2-1
V gene: TRBV6-5
CDR3 protein: CASRSGTSGKYNEQFF
CDR3 DNA: TGTGCCAGCAGATCCGGGACTAGCGGCAAATACAATGAGCAGTTCTTC

D gene: TRBD1
clone size: few
J gene: TRBJ1-1
V gene: TRBV10-2
CDR3 protein: CASSERTGDGTEAFF
CDR3 DNA: TGCGCCAGCAGTGAGCGGACAGGGGATGGCACTGAAGCTTTCTTT

D gene: .
clone size: many
J gene: TRBJ1-6
V gene: TRBV19
CDR3 protein: CASSRDLAGNSPLHF
CDR3 DNA: TGTGCCAGTAGCCGGGACCTTGCGGGTAATTCACCCCTCCACTTT

D gene: .
clone size: .
J gene: TRBJ2-2
V gene: TRBV25-1
CDR3 protein: CASSERGVRELFF
CDR3 DNA: TGTGCCAGCAGTGAACGCGGGGTCCGGGAGCTGTTTTTT

D gene: .
clone size: many
J gene: TRBJ1-5
V gene: TRBV6-1
CDR3 protein: CASSERSSQPQHF
CDR3 DNA: TGTGCCAGCAGTGAGAGGAGTTCCCAGCCCCAGCATTTT

D gene: TRBD2
clone size: .
J gene: TRBJ2-5
V gene: TRBV11-2
CDR3 protein: CASSRGRPLAGGFQETQYF
CDR3 DNA: TGTGCCAGCAGCCGAGGACGACCACTAGCGGGAGGGTTCCAAGAGACCCAGTACTTC

D gene: .
clone size: .
J gene: TRBJ2-3
V gene: TRBV29-1
CDR3 protein: CSVEGTVTGGTDTQYF
CDR3 DNA: TGCAGCGTTGAGGGAACGGTAACGGGAGGCACAGATACGCAGTATTTT

D gene: .
clone size: .
J gene: TRBJ1-3
V gene: TRBV7-2
CDR3 protein: CASSLWPSGRAGNTIYF
CDR3 DNA: TGTGCCAGCAGCTTATGGCCTAGCGGGAGGGCCGGAAACACCATATATTTT

D gene: .
clone size: many
J gene: TRBJ2-2
V gene: TRBV5-1
CDR3 protein: CASSLGHLGTGELFF
CDR3 DNA: TGCGCCAGCAGCTTGGGCCATCTTGGGACCGGGGAGCTGTTTTTT

D gene: .
clone size: .
J gene: TRBJ1-1
V gene: TRBV5-1
CDR3 protein: CASSSRGSIAEAFF
CDR3 DNA: TGCGCCAGCAGCTCCAGGGGAAGTATCGCTGAAGCTTTCTTT

D gene: TRBD2
clone size: few
J gene: TRBJ2-1
V gene: TRBV30
CDR3 protein: CACGTSGYNEQFF
CDR3 DNA: TGTGCCTGCGGGACTAGCGGTTATAATGAGCAGTTCTTC

D gene: TRBD1
clone size: .
J gene: TRBJ1-2
V gene: TRBV28
CDR3 protein: CASSVQGALDYGYTF
CDR3 DNA: TGTGCCAGCAGTGTACAGGGGGCACTCGACTATGGCTACACCTTC

D gene: .
clone size: many
J gene: TRBJ1-5
V gene: TRBV30
CDR3 protein: CAWSRDRGDQPQHF
CDR3 DNA: TGTGCCTGGAGTAGGGATCGGGGGGATCAGCCCCAGCATTTT

D gene: .
clone size: many
J gene: TRBJ2-3
V gene: TRBV5-6
CDR3 protein: CASSRTVTDTQYF
CDR3 DNA: TGTGCTAGCAGCCGGACGGTCACAGATACGCAGTATTTT

D gene: TRBD2
clone size: .
J gene: TRBJ2-7
V gene: TRBV18
CDR3 protein: CASSPDVGLANDEQYF
CDR3 DNA: TGTGCCAGCTCACCCGACGTGGGACTAGCAAATGATGAGCAGTACTTC

D gene: .
clone size: many
J gene: TRBJ1-2
V gene: TRBV25-1
CDR3 protein: CASSESKGYGYTF
CDR3 DNA: TGTGCCAGCAGTGAATCTAAGGGTTATGGCTACACCTTC

D gene: .
clone size: few
J gene: TRBJ1-1
V gene: TRBV7-8
CDR3 protein: CASSLSGAVTEAFF
CDR3 DNA: TGTGCCAGCAGCCTCTCCGGGGCAGTCACTGAAGCTTTCTTT

D gene: .
clone size: many
J gene: TRBJ2-6
V gene: TRBV12-3/TRBV12-4
CDR3 protein: CASCASSGANVLTF
CDR3 DNA: TGTGCCAGCTGCGCCAGCTCTGGGGCCAACGTCCTGACTTTC

D gene: .
clone size: .
J gene: TRBJ1-4
V gene: TRBV9
CDR3 protein: CASSVGPGRTTNEKLFF
CDR3 DNA: TGTGCCAGCAGCGTAGGCCCCGGGAGGACAACTAATGAAAAACTGTTTTTT

D gene: TRBD1
clone size: many
J gene: TRBJ1-3
V gene: TRBV6-2/TRBV6-3
CDR3 protein: CASKQGGRNTIYF
CDR3 DNA: TGTGCCAGCAAGCAGGGGGGACGAAACACCATATATTTT

D gene: .
clone size: .
J gene: TRBJ2-7
V gene: TRBV5-5
CDR3 protein: CASSFLTTRTLSYEQYF
CDR3 DNA: TGTGCCAGCAGCTTCCTGACTACCCGGACCCTCTCCTACGAGCAGTACTTC

D gene: .
clone size: many
J gene: TRBJ2-1
V gene: TRBV10-3
CDR3 protein: CAISESGGTGNEQFF
CDR3 DNA: TGTGCCATCAGTGAGTCGGGGGGCACGGGGAATGAGCAGTTCTTC

D gene: .
clone size: .
J gene: TRBJ2-5
V gene: TRBV29-1
CDR3 protein: CSVEGHGRSTVTQYF
CDR3 DNA: TGCAGCGTTGAAGGTCATGGCAGATCAACTGTGACCCAGTACTTC

D gene: .
clone size: many
J gene: TRBJ2-7
V gene: TRBV7-9
CDR3 protein: CASSLGGGGGPSYEQYF
CDR3 DNA: TGTGCCAGCAGCCTCGGAGGAGGGGGTGGGCCCTCCTACGAGCAGTACTTC

D gene: .
clone size: .
J gene: TRBJ2-7
V gene: TRBV7-2
CDR3 protein: CASGLFVAGGAREQYF
CDR3 DNA: TGTGCCAGCGGCTTGTTTGTGGCAGGGGGGGCGCGGGAGCAGTACTTC

D gene: TRBD2
clone size: many
J gene: TRBJ2-1
V gene: TRBV7-2
CDR3 protein: CASSLGVVAGSNEQFF
CDR3 DNA: TGTGCCAGCAGCTTAGGGGTGGTAGCGGGAAGCAATGAGCAGTTCTTC

D gene: TRBD1
clone size: .
J gene: TRBJ2-5
V gene: TRBV2
CDR3 protein: CVSSAPSDRGEETQYF
CDR3 DNA: TGTGTCAGCAGCGCCCCCTCGGACAGGGGTGAAGAGACCCAGTACTTC

D gene: .
clone size: .
J gene: TRBJ1-5
V gene: TRBV5-1
CDR3 protein: CASSLAGGNHPQHF
CDR3 DNA: TGCGCCAGCAGCTTGGCCGGGGGAAATCACCCCCAGCATTTT